The 6 T cell receptor beta chains reported below all come from one sample, sequenced in a study of blood T cell repertoires in COVID-19. Libraries were prepared by immunoSEQ multiplex PCR; TCRdb keeps only in-frame clonotypes and omits some of them. The table shows about 200,000 clones, with around 81% occurring only once. The sample was PBMCs or T cells enriched from blood (not recorded which). These receptors all come from a woman between 50 and 59 years old with acute COVID-19.

This clone appeared a single time. V usage is TRBV4-2 and J usage is TRBJ2-7; TRBD1 aligns across 9 bases. This CDR3 is 14 amino acids long. Trimming at V came to 2 bases and at J to 3 bases, leaving 2 bases not matched to a gene. CDR1 LGHNA and CDR2 YNFKEQ come from the germline V gene. The CDR3 is CASSQLTGGYEQYF. CDR3 sequence (DNA): TGTGCCAGCAGCCAACTGACAGGGGGCTACGAGCAGTACTTC.

The V gene is TRBV9, the J gene TRBJ2-2; 9 bases match TRBD2. With V trimmed by 4 bases and J by 1 base, 2 bases remained unmatched. The V gene's germline CDR1 is SGDLS and CDR2 YYNGEE. The CDR3 runs to 15 residues. CDR3: CASSFSGGNTGELFF. The CDR3 DNA reads TGTGCCAGCAGCTTTAGCGGGGGGAACACCGGGGAGCTGTTTTTT.

This chain links TRBV7-9 with TRBJ1-5; D is uncertain. Trimming left V 1 base short and J 6 bases short, with 7 bases between. This CDR3 spans 13 amino acids. The V gene's germline CDR1 is SEHNR and CDR2 FQNEAQ (reference sequence). In nucleotides, the CDR3 is TGTGCCAGCAGCTTAGGGGGAGGTCAGCCCCAGCATTTT. Translating it yields CASSLGGGQPQHF.

Points on this clone: A junction end diverges from the germline sequence, so it may reflect a read error. The V gene is TRBV12-3 or TRBV12-4, the J gene TRBJ1-2; D may be TRBD1 (6 bases). CDR3 length: 12 amino acids. CDR3 sequence reads: CASSWSSGGCTF. The CDR3 DNA follows: TGTGCCAGCAGTTGGTCCTCGGGGGGCTGCACCTTC.

This sequence joins TRBV12-5 and TRBJ1-1, with D perhaps TRBD1 (5 bases). Trimming shortened V by 8 bases and J by 3 bases, and 13 bases separated the two germline ends. The CDR3 covers 13 residues. Germline V gives CDR1 LGHNT, CDR2 FRNRAP. As DNA, the CDR3 is TGTGCTAGTTTTAATTCGGGGGACACTGAAGCTTTCTTT. Its translation is CASFNSGDTEAFF. The entire variable domain, with the rest obtained from reference TRBV12-5 and TRBJ1-1, is as follows: DARVTQTPRHKVTEMGQEVTMRCQPILGHNTVFWYRQTMMQGLELLAYFRNRAPLDDSGMPKDRFSAEMPDATLATLKIQPSEPRDSAVYFCASFNSGDTEAFFGQGTRLTVV.

V and J are TRBV3-1 (or the pseudogene TRBV3-2) and TRBJ1-6, with unresolved D. Germline CDR1 LGHDT, CDR2 YNNKEL (reference sequence). The V end lost 0 bases, the J end lost 7 bases, and 10 bases lay between the germline ends. The CDR3 totals 15 residues. The chain's CDR3 is CASSQEGGLNSPLHF. CDR3 in DNA: TGTGCCAGCAGCCAAGAGGGAGGATTAAATTCACCCCTCCACTTT.